This T cell receptor beta chain stems from a study of T cell changes during pregnancy in multiple sclerosis. CDR3 size: 15 residues. From germline, CDR1 is SGHNT and CDR2 YYREEE (reference sequence). With 1 base removed from V and 6 bases from J, the gap between germline ends came to 13 bases. The data were produced by immunoSEQ multiplex PCR, yet TCRdb's version contains in-frame clones alone and is incomplete. The table includes 40,000 to 60,000 clones, 85% to 95% detected once. The sequencing here drew on CD4+ T cells from peripheral blood mononuclear cells, taken before pregnancy. The chain employs TRBV5-4 and TRBJ2-2; no clear D gene. This sequence originates from a female donor with multiple sclerosis, enrolled in a pregnancy study. The CDR3 sequence: CASSLPSSVAGELFF. In nucleotides, the CDR3 is TGTGCCAGCAGCTTGCCTAGTTCGGTCGCCGGGGAGCTGTTTTTT.